A single sample gave rise to the 20 T cell receptor beta chains below, sequenced in a study of blood T cell repertoires in COVID-19. Here immunoSEQ multiplex PCR was the method, and the copy in TCRdb shows in-frame clones only, minus some. The sample contains approximately 69,000 clones, 70% to 75% of which appear only once. Material for sequencing was peripheral blood. These TCRs come from a man in his sixties with acute or convalescent COVID-19.

The V call is TRBV7-9, the J call TRBJ2-7, with D uncertain. V was pared by 0 bases and J by 0 bases, with 3 bases between. This CDR3 region has 13 residues. Per the germline V gene, CDR1 is SEHNR and CDR2 is FQNEAQ (reference sequence). In DNA form, the CDR3 reads TGTGCCAGCAGCTTAGCGGCCTCCTACGAGCAGTACTTC. Residues: CASSLAASYEQYF.

CDR3 bases: TGTGCCAGCAGTTTAGTTGACAGTTCCACCGGGGAGCTGTTTTTT. As protein: CASSLVDSSTGELFF. The V gene is TRBV28, the J gene TRBJ2-2, with a possible D match to TRBD1 (5 bases). Germline assignment: CDR1 MDHEN and CDR2 SYDVKM. The CDR3 has 15 residues. With 2 bases removed from V and 4 bases from J, the gap between germline ends came to 11 bases.

J is TRBJ2-3 and V is TRBV30, with 10 bases aligning to TRBD2. V shed 3 bases and J 2 bases; nucleotides not matched to a gene: 5. This CDR3 is built from 15 residues. Germline-derived CDR1 and CDR2 are GTSNPN and SVGIG (reference sequence). In nucleotides, the CDR3 is TGTGCCTGGAGGAGAGCGGGGGGGGCCACAGATACGCAGTATTTT. Translation: CAWRRAGGATDTQYF.

V is TRBV28 and J is TRBJ2-1, with TRBD2 matching 8 bases. V trimming: 9 bases; J trimming: 0 bases; junction bases outside the gene matches: 7. The CDR3 loop spans 15 amino acids. Germline values: CDR1 MDHEN, CDR2 SYDVKM. As DNA, the CDR3 is TGTGCCAGTAGACCAACTAGCGGCTCCTACAATGAGCAGTTCTTC. It codes for CASRPTSGSYNEQFF.

This clone was counted once. The CDR3 loop is CAWSVPPEQPQHF. CDR3 sequence (DNA): TGTGCCTGGAGTGTACCCCCGGAGCAGCCCCAGCATTTT. The chain combines TRBV30 with TRBJ1-5, with D unresolved. With 0 bases removed from V and 7 bases from J, the gap between germline ends came to 10 bases. Germline V gene sequence: CDR1 GTSNPN, CDR2 SVGIG (reference sequence). This CDR3 contains 13 residues.

The chain uses TRBV7-8 and TRBJ1-3, with D perhaps matching TRBD1 (5 bases). The CDR3 runs to 16 residues. V lost 4 bases, J lost 0 bases, and 13 bases lay in between. Germline V gene lookup returns CDR1 SGHVS and CDR2 FQNEAQ. The CDR3 nucleotides are TGTGCCAGCAGCTCCCTGGACACCCTCTCTGGAAACACCATATATTTT. Its translation: CASSSLDTLSGNTIYF.

V is TRBV5-8 and J is TRBJ2-5; TRBD1 might be the D (5 bases). The CDR3 has 14 amino acids. Germline V gene sequence: CDR1 SGHTS, CDR2 YDEGEE. Trimming removed 4 bases from V and 3 bases from J, with 13 bases in between. For the CDR3, the DNA is TGTGCCAGCAGCCCCAGGGCGGCAGAAGAGACCCAGTACTTC. It is translated as CASSPRAAEETQYF.

This chain links TRBV12-5 with TRBJ1-5; 11 bases are shared with TRBD1. CDR3 size: 17 residues. V lost 1 base and J lost 1; bases outside the gene matches: 3. CDR1 is LGHNT, CDR2 FRNRAP, per germline. CDR3 sequence (DNA): TGTGCTAGTGGTTTGGGGACAGGGGGCCGGAGCAATCAGCCCCAGCATTTT. It is translated as CASGLGTGGRSNQPQHF.

The chain links TRBV7-6 to TRBJ1-1; a possible D gene is TRBD1 (6 bases). V lost 1 base and J lost 5, with 14 bases in between. This CDR3 has 15 amino acids. The germline V gene has CDR1 SGHVS and CDR2 FNYEAQ. Here the CDR3 reads CASSLVGPGETEAFF. CDR3 nucleotides: TGTGCCAGCAGCTTAGTTGGGCCAGGGGAGACTGAAGCTTTCTTT.

The chain couples TRBV6-5 to TRBJ1-5; tentative D call: TRBD1 (6 bases). V was trimmed by 6 bases and J by 1 base, leaving 10 bases between them. The CDR3 loop spans 14 amino acids. Germline V lookup: CDR1 MNHEY, CDR2 SVGAGI. DNA of the CDR3: TGTGCCAGCAGCAGGGGAGAGAGCAATCAGCCCCAGCATTTT. Protein sequence: CASSRGESNQPQHF.

The sample holds one count of this clone. V is TRBV14 and J is TRBJ1-3; no clear D gene. This CDR3 has 16 amino acids. Germline CDR1 is SGHDN and CDR2 is FVKESK. V was clipped by 0 bases and J by 0 bases, with 9 bases between them. This CDR3 reads CASSQDLLNSGNTIYF. CDR3 nucleotides: TGTGCCAGCAGCCAAGATCTGCTAAACTCTGGAAACACCATATATTTT.

The rearrangement uses TRBV5-5 and TRBJ1-4; tentative D call: TRBD1 (6 bases). Deletions cut 4 bases from V and 4 bases from J, with 14 bases between. This CDR3 spans 15 amino acids. Germline CDR1 and CDR2: SGHKS and YYEKEE (reference sequence). Written as DNA, the CDR3 is TGTGCCAGCAGCGGCGCGAGGGGGGGTAATGAAAAACTGTTTTTT. It translates to CASSGARGGNEKLFF.

The table lists this clone with a count of one. The genes are TRBV20-1 and TRBJ1-2; D call uncertain. V lost 6 bases, J lost 4 bases, and 6 bases lay in between. The germline gives CDR1 DFQATT, CDR2 SNEGSKA (reference sequence). The CDR3 is 10 amino acids. CDR3 in DNA: TGCAGTGCCTATTCCTATGGCTACACCTTC. Encoded protein: CSAYSYGYTF.

The chain carries TRBV7-2 and TRBJ1-2, with a weak D call TRBD1 (6 bases). The V gene lost 2 bases and the J gene lost 8 bases, with 12 bases spanning the gap. Germline CDR1 is SGHTA and CDR2 is FQGNSA. The CDR3 has 13 residues. The CDR3 here is CASSLPPGVGYTF. DNA of the CDR3: TGTGCCAGCAGCTTACCCCCAGGGGTAGGCTACACCTTC.

The J gene is TRBJ2-7, the V gene TRBV2, with 9 positions matching TRBD2. This CDR3 contains 13 residues. Trimming cost V 10 bases and J 2 bases; bases outside gene matches: 6. Per germline, CDR1 SNHLY and CDR2 FYNNEI. CDR3 sequence reads: CATRTSAAYEQYF. The CDR3 DNA sequence: TGTGCCACGCGGACTAGCGCCGCCTACGAGCAGTACTTC.

The chain links TRBV6-6 to TRBJ1-1; TRBD1 aligns across 8 bases. The germline CDR1 and CDR2 sequences are MNHNY and SVGAGI (reference sequence). V dropped 6 bases and J dropped 7; count of bases not matched to a gene: 7. The CDR3 has 13 residues. CDR3 nucleotides: TGTGCCAGCAGATACCCACAGGGGGTTGAAGCTTTCTTT. Amino acid sequence: CASRYPQGVEAFF.

The chain combines TRBV5-1 with TRBJ1-1, with 9 bases aligning to TRBD1. This CDR3 contains 14 residues. Germline CDR1 reads SGHRS; CDR2 reads YFSETQ. Trimming took 0 bases from V and 10 from J; bases not matched to a gene: 7. The CDR3 loop reads CASSLADRGRVAFF. In nucleotides, the CDR3 is TGCGCCAGCAGCTTGGCGGACAGGGGTAGAGTAGCTTTCTTT. The full variable domain, completed using reference TRBV5-1 and TRBJ1-1, is KAGVTQTPRYLIKTRGQQVTLSCSPISGHRSVSWYQQTPGQGLQFLFEYFSETQRNKGNFPGRFSGRQFSNSRSEMNVSTLELGDSALYLCASSLADRGRVAFFGQGTRLTVV.

The chain recombines TRBV6-5 with TRBJ1-2; no clear D. The CDR3 runs to 14 residues. Between the trimmed V and J ends, which lost 2 bases and 6 bases, there was a span of 13 bases. The germline CDR1 and CDR2 sequences are MNHEY and SVGAGI. CDR3 sequence reads: CASSYRASTHGYTF. As DNA, the CDR3 is TGTGCCAGCAGTTACAGAGCATCCACCCATGGCTACACCTTC.

This chain connects TRBV24-1 to TRBJ2-2; D is perhaps TRBD2 (6 bases). Deletions cut 0 bases from V and 2 bases from J, with 12 bases between. This CDR3 spans 17 amino acids. The germline CDR1 and CDR2 sequences are KGHDR and SFDVKD. DNA for the CDR3: TGTGCCACCAGTGATTTGAGGGGACTCGAAAACACCGGGGAGCTGTTTTTT. Translating it yields CATSDLRGLENTGELFF.

The chain links TRBV3-1 (or the pseudogene TRBV3-2) to TRBJ2-1; 8 nucleotides align to TRBD2. The J segment lost 9 bases and the V segment lost 1 base, leaving 5 bases of the junction unmatched. The CDR3 is 14 amino acids. The germline gives CDR1 LGHDT, CDR2 YNNKEL (reference sequence). The CDR3 here is CASSQAGTSVEQFF. In nucleotides, the CDR3 is TGTGCCAGCAGCCAAGCCGGGACTAGTGTTGAGCAGTTCTTC.